The 20 T cell receptor beta chains below were found in one sample sequenced in a study of blood T cell repertoires in COVID-19. Method: immunoSEQ multiplex PCR; TCRdb's copy keeps in-frame clones and lacks some. The sample holds 200,000 to 300,000 clones; about 82% are singletons and the top ten take 5% to 8%. Material: peripheral blood. The receptors were sampled from a woman aged 55 to 70 with active or convalescent COVID-19.

This rearrangement joins TRBV4-1 to TRBJ1-4; the match to TRBD1 covers 8 bases. Germline loops: CDR1 MGHRA, CDR2 YSYEKL. The CDR3 totals 16 residues. V lost 6 bases to trimming and J lost 2 bases; unmatched junction nucleotides: 8. The CDR3 region is CASRPDREGTNEKLFF. DNA of the CDR3: TGCGCCAGCAGACCGGACAGGGAGGGGACTAATGAAAAACTGTTTTTT.

This sequence joins TRBV6-6 and TRBJ2-3, with TRBD2 as a possible D gene (5 bases). V was clipped by 0 bases and J by 6 bases, with 7 bases between them. The germline CDR1 and CDR2 sequences are MNHNY and SVGAGI (reference sequence). This CDR3 contains 13 residues. CDR3 in DNA: TGTGCCAGCAGTTACTCGAGGGCGGATACGCAGTATTTT. This codes for CASSYSRADTQYF.

V is TRBV27 and J is TRBJ1-1; 12 bases fit TRBD1. Germline CDR1 reads MNHEY; CDR2 reads SMNVEV (reference sequence). The CDR3 has 15 amino acids. V shed 4 bases and J 4 bases; nucleotides not matched to a gene: 4. CDR3 sequence reads: CASSYRDRGLTEAFF. In DNA, the CDR3 is TGTGCCAGCAGTTACCGGGACAGGGGGCTCACTGAAGCTTTCTTT.

This chain joins TRBV21-1 and TRBJ2-3; the table calls TRBD2, which could not be checked here. TRBV21-1 is annotated as a pseudogene. The length of the CDR3 is 16 residues. The CDR3 nucleotides are TGTGCCAGCAGCGAGTGGAGGATAACTAGCACAGATACGCAGTATTTT. Amino acids: CASSEWRITSTDTQYF.

The chain has TRBV19 and TRBJ2-6; tentative D call: TRBD1 (5 bases). V lost 4 bases and J lost 2, with 15 bases in between. The CDR3 contains 17 residues. The germline V gene has CDR1 LNHDA and CDR2 SQIVND (reference sequence). The CDR3 protein is CASSRARQGTGANVLTF. As DNA, the CDR3 is TGTGCCAGTAGTAGGGCCAGGCAGGGCACTGGGGCCAACGTCCTGACTTTC. The whole variable domain, remainder taken from reference TRBV19 and TRBJ2-6, is DGGITQSPKYLFRKEGQNVTLSCEQNLNHDAMYWYRQDPGQGLRLIYYSQIVNDFQKGDIAEGYSVSREKKESFPLTVTSAQKNPTAFYLCASSRARQGTGANVLTFGAGSRLTVL.

The chain joins TRBV5-1 to TRBJ2-5; D perhaps matches TRBD1 (5 bases). The germline gives CDR1 SGHRS, CDR2 YFSETQ. V lost 4 bases to trimming and J lost 2 bases, with 12 bases between them. CDR3 size: 14 residues. Written as DNA, the CDR3 is TGCGCCAGCAGCCCGGACACAAGACAAGAGACCCAGTACTTC. Translated, it gives CASSPDTRQETQYF.

CDR3 in amino acids: CATSLGTTGLSGNTIYF. In nucleotides, the CDR3 is TGTGCCACCAGCCTAGGGACGACAGGCCTCTCTGGAAACACCATATATTTT. The chain is built from TRBV15 and TRBJ1-3, with a possible D match to TRBD1 (6 bases). The V end was cut by 5 bases, the J end by 0 bases, with 17 bases between. The CDR3 runs to 17 residues. The germline V gene encodes CDR1 LNHNV and CDR2 YYDKDF (reference sequence).

The genes are TRBV2 and TRBJ2-1, with 7 bases fitting TRBD1. The CDR3 runs 15 residues. With 3 bases clipped from V and 0 bases from J, the junction kept 2 bases outside the gene matches. Germline values: CDR1 SNHLY, CDR2 FYNNEI. CDR3 nucleotides: TGTGCCAGCAGTGAGACAGGGAGCTCCTACAATGAGCAGTTCTTC. Translation gives CASSETGSSYNEQFF.

The J gene is TRBJ2-7, the V gene TRBV27; a possible D gene is TRBD1 (6 bases). The germline V and J ends were trimmed by 2 bases and 5 bases, with 10 bases remaining between them. Germline loops: CDR1 MNHEY, CDR2 SMNVEV (reference sequence). This CDR3 region has 13 residues. CDR3 sequence: CASSLTGNNEQYF. Here the CDR3 DNA reads TGTGCCAGCAGTTTAACAGGGAACAACGAGCAGTACTTC.

The chain joins TRBV10-3 to TRBJ2-1; perhaps TRBD1 as D (5 bases). The CDR3 is made up of 13 amino acids. The V gene's germline CDR1 is ENHRY and CDR2 SYGVKD. Deletions cut 8 bases from V and 5 bases from J, with 13 bases between. The CDR3: CAIGAAVDNEQFF. CDR3 in DNA: TGTGCCATCGGGGCGGCGGTGGACAATGAGCAGTTCTTC.

This chain links TRBV7-8 with TRBJ1-5, with D possibly matching TRBD1 (6 bases). The CDR3 runs to 17 residues. Trimming left V 1 base short and J 5 bases short, with 18 bases between. CDR1 is SGHVS, CDR2 FQNEAQ, per germline. CDR3: CASSLGINREGDQPQHF. DNA of the CDR3: TGTGCCAGCAGCTTAGGTATCAACAGGGAGGGGGATCAGCCCCAGCATTTT.

This clone has more than one count but fewer than ten. The V call is TRBV14, the J call TRBJ1-1; 9 bases map to TRBD1. Per germline, CDR1 SGHDN and CDR2 FVKESK. V lost 0 bases and J lost 5; bases outside the gene matches: 1. This CDR3 is 14 amino acids long. The CDR3: CASSQEGTGTEAFF. The DNA for the CDR3 is TGTGCCAGCAGCCAAGAGGGGACAGGGACTGAAGCTTTCTTT. Complete variable domain (other parts from reference TRBV14 and TRBJ1-1): EAGVTQFPSHSVIEKGQTVTLRCDPISGHDNLYWYRRVMGKEIKFLLHFVKESKQDESGMPNNRFLAERTGGTYSTLKVQPAELEDSGVYFCASSQEGTGTEAFFGQGTRLTVV.

The CDR3 region has the DNA TGTGCCAGCAGCCCCCCGGGAGGGAGAGGGCCTTACAATGAGCAGTTCTTC. This sequence encodes CASSPPGGRGPYNEQFF. The chain links TRBV5-8 to TRBJ2-1, with 8 bases aligning to TRBD2. CDR1 and CDR2 (germline): SGHTS, YDEGEE. The CDR3 totals 17 residues. The V and J ends lost 4 bases and 4 bases, in that order; junction bases with no gene match: 13.

The chain joins TRBV19 to TRBJ1-2; 8 bases are a match to TRBD1. The V segment lost 0 bases and the J segment 4 bases; nucleotides outside the gene matches: 4. Germline CDR1 LNHDA, CDR2 SQIVND (reference sequence). The CDR3 is 15 amino acids. CDR3 region: CASSIDAGQGYGYTF. The DNA for the CDR3 is TGTGCCAGTAGTATAGACGCTGGACAGGGCTATGGCTACACCTTC.

The chain links TRBV30 to TRBJ2-1; 10 nucleotides line up with TRBD2. This CDR3 contains 13 residues. V shed 4 bases and J 12 bases; nucleotides not matched to a gene: 9. The V gene's germline CDR1 is GTSNPN and CDR2 SVGIG (reference sequence). CDR3 coding DNA: TGTGCCTGGACCCCTTCACTAGCGGGACCGCAGTTCTTC. Its translation: CAWTPSLAGPQFF.

The chain has TRBV11-2 and TRBJ1-2; D remains unclear. Looked up from germline, CDR1 is SGHAT and CDR2 is FQNNGV. CDR3 length: 13 residues. Trimming removed 1 base at V and 2 bases at J, with 5 bases between. CDR3 sequence reads: CASSLASNYGYTF. For the CDR3, the DNA is TGTGCCAGCAGCTTAGCGTCGAACTATGGCTACACCTTC.

The V and J genes are TRBV28 and TRBJ1-1, with D tentatively TRBD1 (6 bases). The V gene lost 5 bases and the J gene lost 7 bases, with 8 bases spanning the gap. This CDR3 has 11 amino acids. CDR1 is MDHEN and CDR2 is SYDVKM in the germline V gene. This CDR3 is CASSPQGEAFF. The CDR3 DNA is TGTGCCAGCAGTCCACAGGGTGAAGCTTTCTTT. Full variable domain (remainder filled in from reference TRBV28 and TRBJ1-1): DVKVTQSSRYLVKRTGEKVFLECVQDMDHENMFWYRQDPGLGLRLIYFSYDVKMKEKGDIPEGYSVSREKKERFSLILESASTNQTSMYLCASSPQGEAFFGQGTRLTVV.

The rearrangement joins TRBV2 to TRBJ2-7; 8 bases align to TRBD1. This CDR3 has 13 residues. The germline V gene has CDR1 SNHLY and CDR2 FYNNEI. J gave up 3 bases and V 8 bases, and 6 bases lay outside the gene matches. This chain's CDR3 is CASSGQGLYEQYF. The CDR3 bases are TGTGCCAGCTCTGGACAGGGCCTCTACGAGCAGTACTTC.

The rearrangement uses TRBV29-1 and TRBJ1-1; TRBD1 is a possible D gene (5 bases). This CDR3 contains 12 residues. Looked up from germline, CDR1 is SQVTM and CDR2 is ANQGSEA. Trimming took 5 bases from V and 10 from J, leaving 17 bases between them. CDR3 residues: CSVTKVGAVAFF. CDR3 coding DNA: TGCAGCGTTACAAAGGTAGGGGCAGTAGCTTTCTTT.

This clone showed up just once. This chain links TRBV11-3 with TRBJ2-1, with a possible D match to TRBD2 (5 bases). From germline, CDR1 is SGHNT and CDR2 YENEEA. Trimming pared 3 bases from V and 10 bases from J, leaving 10 bases between. There are 12 residues in the CDR3. CDR3 in DNA: TGTGCCAGCAGCTTTCATCCGGGGGAGCAGTTCTTC. This sequence encodes CASSFHPGEQFF. The full variable domain, completed using reference TRBV11-3 and TRBJ2-1, is EAGVVQSPRYKIIEKKQPVAFWCNPISGHNTLYWYLQNLGQGPELLIRYENEEAVDDSQLPKDRFSAERLKGVDSTLKIQPAELGDSAVYLCASSFHPGEQFFGPGTRLTVL.